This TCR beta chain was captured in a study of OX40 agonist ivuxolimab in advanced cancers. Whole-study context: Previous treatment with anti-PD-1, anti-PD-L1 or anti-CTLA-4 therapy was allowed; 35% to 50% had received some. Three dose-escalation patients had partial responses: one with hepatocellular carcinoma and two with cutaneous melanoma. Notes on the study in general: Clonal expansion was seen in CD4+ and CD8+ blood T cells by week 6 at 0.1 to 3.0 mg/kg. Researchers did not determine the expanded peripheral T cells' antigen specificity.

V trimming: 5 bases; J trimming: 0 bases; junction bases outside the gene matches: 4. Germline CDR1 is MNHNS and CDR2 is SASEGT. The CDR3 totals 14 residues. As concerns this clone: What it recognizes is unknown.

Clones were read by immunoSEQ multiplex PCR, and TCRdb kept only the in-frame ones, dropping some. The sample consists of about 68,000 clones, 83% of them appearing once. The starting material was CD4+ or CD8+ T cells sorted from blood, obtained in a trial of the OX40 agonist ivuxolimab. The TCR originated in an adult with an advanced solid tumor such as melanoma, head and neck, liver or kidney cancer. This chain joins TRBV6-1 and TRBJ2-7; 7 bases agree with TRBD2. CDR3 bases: TGTGCCAGCAGTCGTCGGGACTACTCCTACGAGCAGTACTTC. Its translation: CASSRRDYSYEQYF.